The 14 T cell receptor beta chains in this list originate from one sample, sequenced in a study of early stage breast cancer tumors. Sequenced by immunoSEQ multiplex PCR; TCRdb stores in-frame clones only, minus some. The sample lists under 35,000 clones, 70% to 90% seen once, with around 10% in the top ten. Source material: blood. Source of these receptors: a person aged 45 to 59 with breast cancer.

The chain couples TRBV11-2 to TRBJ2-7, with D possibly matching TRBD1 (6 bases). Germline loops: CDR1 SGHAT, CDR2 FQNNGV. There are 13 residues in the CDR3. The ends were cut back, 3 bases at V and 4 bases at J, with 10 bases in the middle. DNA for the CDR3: TGTGCCAGCAGCTTCGGCAGGGGTTACGAGCAGTACTTC. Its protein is CASSFGRGYEQYF. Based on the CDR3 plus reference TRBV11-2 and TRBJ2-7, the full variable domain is EAGVAQSPRYKIIEKRQSVAFWCNPISGHATLYWYQQILGQGPKLLIQFQNNGVVDDSQLPKDRFSAERLKGVDSTLKIQPAKLEDSAVYLCASSFGRGYEQYFGPGTRLTVT.

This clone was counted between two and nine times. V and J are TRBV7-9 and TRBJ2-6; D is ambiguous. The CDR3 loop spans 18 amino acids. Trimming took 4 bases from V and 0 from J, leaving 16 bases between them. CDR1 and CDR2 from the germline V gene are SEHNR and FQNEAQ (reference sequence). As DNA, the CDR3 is TGTGCCAGCAGCTCTCGTGGCCCATTAGGCTCTGGGGCCAACGTCCTGACTTTC. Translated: CASSSRGPLGSGANVLTF.

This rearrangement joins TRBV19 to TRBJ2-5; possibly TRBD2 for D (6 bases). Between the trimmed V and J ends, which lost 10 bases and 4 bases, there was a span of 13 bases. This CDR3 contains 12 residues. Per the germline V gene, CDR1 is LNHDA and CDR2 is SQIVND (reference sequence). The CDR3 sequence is CATSVGGETQYF. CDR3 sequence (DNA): TGTGCCACATCGGTGGGGGGAGAGACCCAGTACTTC.

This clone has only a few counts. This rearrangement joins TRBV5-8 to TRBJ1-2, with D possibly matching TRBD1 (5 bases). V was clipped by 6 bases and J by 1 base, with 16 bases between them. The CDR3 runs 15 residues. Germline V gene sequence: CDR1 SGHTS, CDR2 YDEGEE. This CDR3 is CASNLRWGNNYGYTF. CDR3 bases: TGTGCCAGCAATTTGCGTTGGGGGAATAACTATGGCTACACCTTC.

CDR3: CASRLTQNEQYF. The DNA of the CDR3 is TGTGCCAGCAGATTGACCCAGAACGAGCAGTACTTC. This chain connects TRBV6-1 to TRBJ2-7; D is unresolved. This CDR3 comprises 12 residues. Trimming took off 6 bases at V and 5 bases at J, with 11 bases between the two ends. In germline, CDR1 is MNHNS, CDR2 SASEGT.

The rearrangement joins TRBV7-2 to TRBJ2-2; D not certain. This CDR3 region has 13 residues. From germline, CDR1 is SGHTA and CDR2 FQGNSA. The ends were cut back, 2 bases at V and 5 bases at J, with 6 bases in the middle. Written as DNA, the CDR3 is TGTGCCAGCAGCTTAACCCGAACCGGGGAGCTGTTTTTT. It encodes CASSLTRTGELFF.

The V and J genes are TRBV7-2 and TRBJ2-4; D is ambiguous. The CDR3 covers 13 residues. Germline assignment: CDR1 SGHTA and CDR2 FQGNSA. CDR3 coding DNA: TGTGCTACTAAATCCGCTACCAAAAACATTCAGTACTTC. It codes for CATKSATKNIQYF.

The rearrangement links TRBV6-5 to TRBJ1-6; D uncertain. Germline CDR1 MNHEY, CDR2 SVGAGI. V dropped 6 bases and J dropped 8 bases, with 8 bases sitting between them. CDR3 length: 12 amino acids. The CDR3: CASSLRHSPLHF. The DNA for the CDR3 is TGTGCCAGCAGCCTCAGGCATTCACCCCTCCACTTT.

The CDR3 here is CASSPSPSGGMNEQFF. In DNA form, the CDR3 reads TGTGCCAGCAGCCCCAGTCCCTCGGGAGGCATGAATGAGCAGTTCTTC. The genes are TRBV9 and TRBJ2-1, with TRBD2 matching 7 bases. CDR1 SGDLS and CDR2 YYNGEE come from the germline V gene. This CDR3 comprises 16 residues. Trimming removed 4 bases from V and 7 bases from J; junction bases left unmatched: 14.

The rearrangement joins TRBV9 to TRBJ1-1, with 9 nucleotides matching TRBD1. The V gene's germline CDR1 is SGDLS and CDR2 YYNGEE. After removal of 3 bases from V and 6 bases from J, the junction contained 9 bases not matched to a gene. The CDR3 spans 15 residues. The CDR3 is CASSATGTGRAEAFF. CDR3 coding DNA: TGTGCCAGCAGCGCCACCGGGACAGGGCGGGCTGAAGCTTTCTTT. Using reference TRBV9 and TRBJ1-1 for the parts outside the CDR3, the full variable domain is DSGVTQTPKHLITATGQRVTLRCSPRSGDLSVYWYQQSLDQGLQFLIQYYNGEERAKGNILERFSAQQFPDLHSELNLSSLELGDSALYFCASSATGTGRAEAFFGQGTRLTVV.

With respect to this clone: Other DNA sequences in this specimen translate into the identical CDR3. The CDR3 loop reads CASSQDRGSYEQYF. CDR3 coding DNA: TGCGCCAGCAGCCAGGACAGGGGGTCTTACGAGCAGTACTTC. V usage is TRBV4-3 and J usage is TRBJ2-7, with 10 bases matching TRBD1. Trimming at V came to 3 bases and at J to 4 bases, leaving 3 bases not matched to a gene. The CDR3 is made up of 14 amino acids. From germline, CDR1 is LGHNA and CDR2 YSLEER.

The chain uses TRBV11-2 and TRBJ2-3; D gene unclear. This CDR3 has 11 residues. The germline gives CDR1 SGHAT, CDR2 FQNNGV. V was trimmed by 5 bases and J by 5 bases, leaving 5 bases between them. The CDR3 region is CASSHQDTQYF. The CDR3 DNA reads TGTGCCAGCAGCCATCAAGATACGCAGTATTTT. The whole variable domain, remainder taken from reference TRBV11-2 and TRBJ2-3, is EAGVAQSPRYKIIEKRQSVAFWCNPISGHATLYWYQQILGQGPKLLIQFQNNGVVDDSQLPKDRFSAERLKGVDSTLKIQPAKLEDSAVYLCASSHQDTQYFGPGTRLTVL.

CDR3 nucleotide sequence: TGTGCCACCAGCAGTCCCTTAGCGGGGCAAACCTACAATGAGCAGTTCTTC. This translates into CATSSPLAGQTYNEQFF. The gene calls are TRBV15 and TRBJ2-1; 8 nucleotides agree with TRBD2. With 3 bases clipped from V and 2 bases from J, the junction kept 9 bases outside the gene matches. The CDR3 contains 17 residues. Germline CDR1 and CDR2: LNHNV and YYDKDF (reference sequence).

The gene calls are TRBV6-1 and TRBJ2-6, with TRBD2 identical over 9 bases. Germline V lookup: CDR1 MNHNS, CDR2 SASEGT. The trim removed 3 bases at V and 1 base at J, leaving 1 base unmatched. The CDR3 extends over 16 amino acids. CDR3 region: CASSEREGSGANVLTF. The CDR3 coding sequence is TGTGCCAGCAGTGAGCGGGAGGGATCTGGGGCCAACGTCCTGACTTTC.